Here is one TCR beta chain with its context. Its target is not known. This sample is drawn from a study of cytomegalovirus exposure and HLA in healthy donors. Notes on the study in general: An analysis that was carried out later associated about 17,000 TCR beta sequences with HLA alleles at 0.05 false discovery rate.

PCR amplification relied on 60 Vbeta primers (plus 13 Jbeta primers). Measured with immunoSEQ multiplex PCR; TCRdb has only the in-frame clones, and not every one. Seen in this sample are tens of thousands of clones; the ten most common clones hold about 0.5%. The receptor comes from a man aged 50-60 years in good health and CMV-seronegative. Material for sequencing was PBMCs.

The CDR3: CASSQDSGAGELFF. CDR3 in DNA: TGCGCCAGCAGCCAAGATAGTGGTGCCGGGGAGCTGTTTTTT. This chain links TRBV4-3 with TRBJ2-2; no clear D. This CDR3 contains 14 residues. CDR1 LGHNA and CDR2 YSLEER come from the germline V gene. The ends were cut back, 0 bases at V and 6 bases at J, with 8 bases in the middle.